This entry features one T cell receptor (beta chain) sequence. What it binds is unknown. The sample belongs to a study of lymphopenia after photon versus proton radiotherapy. Libraries were prepared by immunoSEQ multiplex PCR; TCRdb keeps only in-frame clonotypes and omits some of them. The sample comprises about 160,000 clones, around nine tenths of which are singletons, and around 5% rests with the top ten. The study's findings and limits: Oligoclonal CD8+ Temra expansion after nadir drove photon patients' diversity drop. Authors raise, but do not show, better survival with proton therapy. Post-nadir TCR diversity decline inversely tracked overall survival among those who died.

The sample here was peripheral blood, taken from a patient treated with photon-based radiotherapy. The TCR sequence derives from a man aged 45-65 years with gastric cancer.

The CDR3 sequence is CASSVGPSGKEGGELFF. The CDR3 region has the DNA TGTGCCAGCAGCGTAGGGCCTAGCGGGAAGGAGGGCGGGGAGCTGTTTTTT. This sequence joins TRBV9 and TRBJ2-2; 9 bases align to TRBD2. This CDR3 has 17 residues. Trimming removed 0 bases from V and 7 bases from J; junction bases left unmatched: 10. Germline CDR1 SGDLS, CDR2 YYNGEE. The full variable domain, its missing parts supplied by reference TRBV9 and TRBJ2-2, is DSGVTQTPKHLITATGQRVTLRCSPRSGDLSVYWYQQSLDQGLQFLIQYYNGEERAKGNILERFSAQQFPDLHSELNLSSLELGDSALYFCASSVGPSGKEGGELFFGEGSRLTVL.